A single sample gave rise to the 21 T cell receptor beta chains below, sequenced in a study of blood T cell repertoires in COVID-19. The protocol was immunoSEQ multiplex PCR, while the TCRdb copy is restricted to in-frame clones and leaves out a portion. The profile covers tens of thousands of clones, with 87% appearing a single time and more than 4.5% taken by the ten largest. Material for sequencing was peripheral blood. The receptors were sampled from a man in his 60s with acute or convalescent COVID-19.

CDR3 bases: TGTGCCAGCAGGGCCGGACACACGAACACCGGGGAGCTGTTTTTT. Amino acids: CASRAGHTNTGELFF. The chain joins TRBV6-6 to TRBJ2-2; perhaps TRBD1 as D (5 bases). The CDR3 runs 15 residues. Trimming cost V 6 bases and J 0 bases, with 11 bases left between them. Germline-derived CDR1 and CDR2 are MNHNY and SVGAGI (reference sequence).

The CDR3 sequence is CASSQDLSLNTEAFF. The DNA of the CDR3 is TGCGCCAGCAGCCAAGATCTGTCCTTGAACACTGAAGCTTTCTTT. The rearrangement links TRBV4-3 to TRBJ1-1, with unresolved D. With 0 bases removed from V and 0 bases from J, the gap between germline ends came to 8 bases. Per germline, CDR1 LGHNA and CDR2 YSLEER. CDR3 length: 15 residues.

The gene calls are TRBV19 and TRBJ2-7; tentative D call: TRBD2 (6 bases). This CDR3 region has 17 residues. The V gene lost 3 bases and the J gene lost 6 bases, with 24 bases spanning the gap. Germline assignment: CDR1 LNHDA and CDR2 SQIVND (reference sequence). The CDR3 spells CASSMIPDGGLLSEQYF. The CDR3 nucleotides read TGTGCCAGTAGTATGATCCCTGACGGGGGACTGCTCAGCGAGCAGTACTTC.

This clone showed up just a few times. This chain links TRBV4-2 with TRBJ2-4, with D perhaps TRBD2 (6 bases). The V gene lost 0 bases and the J gene lost 7 bases, with 10 bases spanning the gap. This CDR3 is built from 14 residues. CDR1 LGHNA and CDR2 YNFKEQ come from the germline V gene. CDR3 residues: CASSQEEGWNIQYF. The CDR3, as DNA: TGTGCCAGCAGCCAAGAGGAGGGGTGGAACATTCAGTACTTC.

The rearrangement joins TRBV7-2 to TRBJ2-1; TRBD2 matches 12 bases. Germline V gives CDR1 SGHTA, CDR2 FQGNSA. V lost 7 bases to trimming and J lost 5 bases; unmatched junction nucleotides: 9. The CDR3 has 16 amino acids. This CDR3 is CASTPFGTSGHNEQFF. The DNA of the CDR3 is TGTGCCAGCACTCCCTTCGGGACTAGCGGGCACAATGAGCAGTTCTTC.

The table lists this clone with a few counts. V and J are TRBV5-6 and TRBJ1-2, with 8 bases identical to TRBD1. Germline values: CDR1 SGHDT, CDR2 YYEEEE. Germline trimming cut 4 bases from V and 5 bases from J; bases unmatched to any gene: 13. The CDR3 is 16 residues long. For the CDR3, the DNA is TGTGCCAGCAGCCACGGACAGGGTCAAATGGGGTATGGCTACACCTTC. Encoded protein: CASSHGQGQMGYGYTF. Combining the CDR3 with reference TRBV5-6 and TRBJ1-2 gives the whole variable domain DAGVTQSPTHLIKTRGQQVTLRCSPKSGHDTVSWYQQALGQGPQFIFQYYEEEERQRGNFPDRFSGHQFPNYSSELNVNALLLGDSALYLCASSHGQGQMGYGYTFGSGTRLTVV.

The genes are TRBV24-1 and TRBJ2-3, with D possibly being TRBD2 (5 bases). The germline CDR1 and CDR2 sequences are KGHDR and SFDVKD. V lost 3 bases, J lost 0 bases, and 15 bases lay in between. The CDR3 is 17 residues long. CDR3 DNA sequence: TGTGCCACCAGTGATGCCGTCTATACGGGGAGCACAGATACGCAGTATTTT. Its translation: CATSDAVYTGSTDTQYF.

The chain links TRBV27 to TRBJ1-1; D not resolved. V was cut by 7 bases and J by 3 bases, with 15 bases left in between. The CDR3 extends over 14 amino acids. Germline lookup yields CDR1 MNHEY and CDR2 SMNVEV (reference sequence). The CDR3 bases are TGTGCCAGCATTGGGGTGGCGCGGGACACTGAAGCTTTCTTT. Its translation: CASIGVARDTEAFF.

This clone was observed a single time. This chain uses TRBV11-2 with TRBJ1-1; TRBD1 matches at 8 bases. The ends lost 5 bases at V and 3 bases at J; junction bases unmatched: 8. The length of the CDR3 is 15 residues. Germline V gene lookup returns CDR1 SGHAT and CDR2 FQNNGV. CDR3 amino acids: CASSPWTGRDTEAFF. CDR3 nucleotides: TGTGCCAGCAGCCCTTGGACAGGGAGAGACACTGAAGCTTTCTTT. Drawing the rest from reference TRBV11-2 and TRBJ1-1, the complete variable domain is EAGVAQSPRYKIIEKRQSVAFWCNPISGHATLYWYQQILGQGPKLLIQFQNNGVVDDSQLPKDRFSAERLKGVDSTLKIQPAKLEDSAVYLCASSPWTGRDTEAFFGQGTRLTVV.

This rearrangement joins TRBV6-5 to TRBJ1-5; 7 positions agree with TRBD1. The V gene end was trimmed by 5 bases and the J gene end by 6 bases; junction bases not matched to a gene: 4. Per germline, CDR1 MNHEY and CDR2 SVGAGI. The CDR3 is made up of 13 amino acids. CDR3 amino acids: CASSPTGFQPQHF. As DNA, the CDR3 is TGTGCCAGCAGTCCGACAGGGTTTCAGCCCCAGCATTTT.

This clone has just one count. The V call is TRBV6-5, the J call TRBJ1-1, with D possibly matching TRBD1 (5 bases). V lost 0 bases to trimming and J lost 4 bases, with 12 bases between them. The length of the CDR3 is 15 residues. Germline V gives CDR1 MNHEY, CDR2 SVGAGI. The CDR3 coding sequence is TGTGCCAGCAGTTACTCGGATCAGGGTTCCACTGAAGCTTTCTTT. Translated, it gives CASSYSDQGSTEAFF.

This clone has just a few counts. The J gene is TRBJ1-6, the V gene TRBV11-2; the D is unclear. Germline CDR1 SGHAT, CDR2 FQNNGV. Trimming cost V 1 base and J 0 bases, with 10 bases left between them. This CDR3 contains 17 residues. The CDR3 bases are TGTGCCAGCAGCTTAGGGCGGCCAGTCTCCTATAATTCACCCCTCCACTTT. It codes for CASSLGRPVSYNSPLHF.

The chain carries TRBV18 and TRBJ2-2; D gene unclear. The germline V gene encodes CDR1 KGHSH and CDR2 LQKENI. Between the trimmed V and J ends, which lost 3 bases and 6 bases, there was a span of 8 bases. CDR3 length: 13 residues. Here the CDR3 reads CASSPLSAGELFF. CDR3 nucleotides: TGTGCCAGCTCACCCTTGAGCGCCGGGGAGCTGTTTTTT.

The chain has TRBV30 and TRBJ1-1, with D unclear. Germline values: CDR1 GTSNPN, CDR2 SVGIG (reference sequence). Trimming left V 3 bases short and J 1 base short, with 9 bases between. The CDR3 has 13 amino acids. CDR3 residues: CAWRRTPNTEAFF. The CDR3 DNA reads TGTGCCTGGAGAAGGACTCCGAACACTGAAGCTTTCTTT.

V is TRBV7-8 and J is TRBJ2-5; D uncertain. The CDR3 has 12 residues. CDR1 is SGHVS and CDR2 is FQNEAQ in the germline V gene. V was pared by 10 bases and J by 4 bases, with 13 bases between. CDR3 amino acids: CATFDSAETQYF. CDR3 nucleotide sequence: TGTGCCACCTTCGACTCAGCAGAGACCCAGTACTTC.

This chain uses TRBV19 with TRBJ1-5; TRBD1 aligns across 8 bases. Looked up from germline, CDR1 is LNHDA and CDR2 is SQIVND (reference sequence). Germline trimming cut 9 bases from V and 6 bases from J; bases unmatched to any gene: 7. The CDR3 is 13 amino acids. DNA for the CDR3: TGTGCCAGCGAGGACAGGGCCCGTCAGCCCCAGCATTTT. Amino acids: CASEDRARQPQHF. The whole variable domain, filled in from reference TRBV19 and TRBJ1-5, reads DGGITQSPKYLFRKEGQNVTLSCEQNLNHDAMYWYRQDPGQGLRLIYYSQIVNDFQKGDIAEGYSVSREKKESFPLTVTSAQKNPTAFYLCASEDRARQPQHFGDGTRLSIL.

This clone is a singleton in its sample. The chain combines TRBV2 with TRBJ2-3, with D maybe TRBD1 (6 bases). The CDR3 consists of 14 residues. Germline loops: CDR1 SNHLY, CDR2 FYNNEI. Trimming cost V 1 base and J 4 bases, with 9 bases left between them. CDR3 loop: CASSEEQGPDTQYF. The CDR3 DNA is TGTGCCAGCAGTGAAGAGCAGGGGCCAGATACGCAGTATTTT.

The genes are TRBV18 and TRBJ1-4, with a tentative D call TRBD1 (6 bases). V shed 4 bases and J shed 0 bases, with 12 bases lying between them. Germline loops: CDR1 KGHSH, CDR2 LQKENI. The length of the CDR3 is 16 residues. CDR3 bases: TGTGCCAGCTCACGAAGCGGACAGACAACTAATGAAAAACTGTTTTTT. This encodes CASSRSGQTTNEKLFF. Supplemented by reference TRBV18 and TRBJ1-4, the full variable domain reads NAGVMQNPRHLVRRRGQEARLRCSPMKGHSHVYWYRQLPEEGLKFMVYLQKENIIDESGMPKERFSAEFPKEGPSILRIQQVVRGDSAAYFCASSRSGQTTNEKLFFGSGTQLSVL.

The CDR3 DNA sequence: TGTGCCAGCAGCCCCCGGGACAGGGACTCACCCCTCCACTTT. It is translated as CASSPRDRDSPLHF. The chain is built from TRBV5-6 and TRBJ1-6, with 9 positions matching TRBD1. The CDR3 spans 14 residues. Germline-derived CDR1 and CDR2 are SGHDT and YYEEEE. V shed 4 bases and J 10 bases; nucleotides not matched to a gene: 6.

This chain joins TRBV3-1 (or the pseudogene TRBV3-2) and TRBJ1-1, with D possibly TRBD1 on 6 matching bases. Per the germline V gene, CDR1 is LGHDT and CDR2 is YNNKEL (reference sequence). V shed 8 bases and J shed 2 bases, with 24 bases lying between them. This CDR3 is built from 17 residues. CDR3 protein: CASQRGSDPLRNTEAFF. Written as DNA, the CDR3 is TGTGCCAGCCAAAGGGGGTCGGATCCCCTAAGAAACACTGAAGCTTTCTTT.

The gene calls are TRBV5-1 and TRBJ1-2; D unclear. The V gene lost 7 bases and the J gene lost 3 bases, with 13 bases spanning the gap. From germline, CDR1 is SGHRS and CDR2 YFSETQ. CDR3 length equals 13 residues. This CDR3 reads CASLESQHYGYTF. The CDR3 nucleotides read TGCGCCAGCCTAGAAAGCCAGCACTATGGCTACACCTTC.